This TCR beta chain was observed in a study of T-cell memory formation after mild COVID-19. Study findings and constraints: Memory from before infection featured some responding clones, which suggests cross-reactive memory joined.

TCR alpha and TCR beta cDNA libraries carrying sample barcodes and UMIs were produced by 5'RACE using constant-segment primers. In TCRdb, the 5' RACE reads were re-called with MiXCR into one record per CDR3 protein. The sample has about 300,000 distinct CDR3 sequences, approximately 19% seen once. With respect to this clonotype: Antigen specificity is unknown.

With 0 bases removed from V and 8 bases from J, the gap between germline ends came to 12 bases. Per the germline V gene, CDR1 is ENHRY and CDR2 is SYGVKD. The CDR3 is 14 amino acids. V is TRBV10-3 and J is TRBJ2-3; D gene ambiguous. What was sequenced was PBMCs or a T cell subset sorted from them (not recorded which). This clonotype was obtained from a man between 18 and 35 years old who had mild COVID-19 (a few samples of this study predate the infection). Cell type and time point are not known. The CDR3 nucleotides read TGTGCCATCAGTGAGTCGACGGTAGAAGGTACGCAGTATTTT. Residues: CAISESTVEGTQYF.